Listed below are T cell receptor beta chains from one sample, sequenced in a study of response to subunit inactivated influenza vaccine. One entry per CDR3 protein, called by TCRdb with MiXCR from the RT-PCR reads. The table lists 500,000 to 600,000 distinct CDR3 sequences, 11% of them singletons, with about 11% in the top ten. The data were also submitted as part of a second study, on T cells expressing NK-cell markers.

The sequencing here drew on PBMCs from blood, taken on the day of vaccination. These receptors all come from a man aged 50-60 years who received an inactivated influenza vaccine. Each CDR3 is given with its conserved first and last residue. The D gene is left open where the match is weak. The size entry is marked missing in some rows and otherwise reads once, few, many or a size class.

v_gene	d_gene	abundance	j_gene	CDR3aa	CDR3nt
TRBV28	TRBD2	few	TRBJ2-1	CASRTSGSRGRYNEQFF	TGTGCCAGCCGAACTAGCGGGAGCCGCGGGCGCTACAATGAGCAGTTCTTC
TRBV7-2	TRBD1	.	TRBJ2-1	CATGTVKAFEQFF	TGTGCCACCGGGACAGTGAAGGCTTTTGAGCAGTTCTTC
TRBV20-1	TRBD2	.	TRBJ2-1	CSAPPGTSRNEQFF	TGCAGTGCCCCCCCCGGGACTAGCAGGAATGAGCAGTTCTTC
TRBV27	.	.	TRBJ2-7	CASSSGLLSSYEQYF	TGTGCCAGCAGTTCCGGACTTCTAAGCTCCTACGAGCAGTACTTC
TRBV20-1	TRBD2	many	TRBJ2-7	CSASSSGYEQYF	TGCAGTGCTAGTTCTAGCGGTTACGAGCAGTACTTC
TRBV12-3/TRBV12-4	.	few	TRBJ2-1	CASNVAGSYNEQFF	TGTGCCAGCAATGTGGCAGGCTCCTACAATGAGCAGTTCTTC
TRBV6-5	TRBD1	few	TRBJ1-2	CASSYSTGAGANYGYTF	TGTGCCAGCAGTTACTCGACAGGGGCTGGAGCTAACTATGGCTACACCTTC
TRBV20-1	TRBD1	.	TRBJ2-1	CSAQTGFYNEQFF	TGCAGTGCACAGACAGGGTTCTACAATGAGCAGTTCTTC
TRBV12-3/TRBV12-4	.	few	TRBJ2-3	CASTPGAWPGDTQYF	TGTGCCAGCACTCCCGGGGCGTGGCCTGGAGATACGCAGTATTTT
TRBV29-1	.	many	TRBJ2-7	CSGFQGYEQYF	TGCAGCGGCTTCCAGGGTTACGAGCAGTACTTC
TRBV12-3/TRBV12-4	.	few	TRBJ2-1	CASSPRLEQFF	TGTGCCAGCAGCCCCCGTTTGGAGCAGTTCTTC
TRBV20-1	TRBD1	.	TRBJ2-4	CSARGDRNIQYF	TGCAGTGCTAGGGGGGACAGGAACATTCAGTACTTC
TRBV25-1	.	many	TRBJ2-5	CASSWSRQETQYF	TGTGCCAGCAGTTGGAGCCGACAAGAGACCCAGTACTTC
TRBV12-3/TRBV12-4	.	few	TRBJ1-1	CASSLGRFTEAFF	TGTGCCAGCAGTCTAGGAAGGTTCACTGAAGCTTTCTTT
TRBV5-1	.	.	TRBJ1-1	CASSLDITNTEAFF	TGCGCCAGCAGCCTTGACATTACGAACACTGAAGCTTTCTTT
TRBV11-2	.	few	TRBJ2-5	CASRSWGTQETQYF	TGTGCCAGCAGGAGTTGGGGGACCCAAGAGACCCAGTACTTC
TRBV7-3	.	few	TRBJ2-1	CASSPGQPGEQFF	TGTGCCAGCAGCCCCGGCCAACCCGGTGAGCAGTTCTTC
TRBV20-1	TRBD2	many	TRBJ2-1	CSARASGRAGEQFF	TGCAGTGCTAGAGCTAGCGGGAGGGCGGGTGAGCAGTTCTTC
TRBV20-1	TRBD2	many	TRBJ2-7	CSAHRLAGGYEQYF	TGCAGTGCTCATCGACTAGCGGGAGGGTACGAGCAGTACTTC
TRBV7-2	TRBD2	.	TRBJ2-2	CASSFSGGDGELFF	TGTGCCAGCAGCTTTAGCGGGGGAGACGGGGAGCTGTTTTTT
TRBV15	.	few	TRBJ1-4	CATSPLTGIATNEKLFF	TGTGCCACCAGCCCCCTGACGGGAATCGCAACTAATGAAAAACTGTTTTTT
TRBV12-3/TRBV12-4	.	few	TRBJ2-6	CASSLARVSGANVLTF	TGTGCCAGCAGTTTAGCGCGGGTCTCTGGGGCCAACGTCCTGACTTTC
TRBV7-2	.	many	TRBJ1-5	CASTLGGIQPQHF	TGTGCCAGCACCCTGGGAGGGATTCAGCCCCAGCATTTT
TRBV7-3	.	few	TRBJ2-5	CASSLSGRVQETQYF	TGTGCCAGCAGCTTATCTGGCAGAGTCCAAGAGACCCAGTACTTC
TRBV28	.	.	TRBJ2-1	CASSLTAGWNEQFF	TGTGCCAGCAGTTTAACCGCAGGGTGGAATGAGCAGTTCTTC
TRBV12-3/TRBV12-4	.	few	TRBJ2-1	CASSFDVRVNEQFF	TGTGCCAGCAGTTTCGATGTCCGGGTCAATGAGCAGTTCTTC
TRBV13	TRBD1	many	TRBJ2-5	CASSSRGNQETQYF	TGTGCCAGCAGCTCCAGGGGGAACCAAGAGACCCAGTACTTC
TRBV7-2	TRBD2	few	TRBJ2-5	CASSPLAGEWETQYF	TGTGCCAGCAGCCCGCTAGCGGGAGAATGGGAGACCCAGTACTTC
TRBV7-2	.	.	TRBJ2-7	CASSPRWGSYEQYF	TGTGCCAGCAGCCCCAGGTGGGGCTCCTACGAGCAGTACTTC